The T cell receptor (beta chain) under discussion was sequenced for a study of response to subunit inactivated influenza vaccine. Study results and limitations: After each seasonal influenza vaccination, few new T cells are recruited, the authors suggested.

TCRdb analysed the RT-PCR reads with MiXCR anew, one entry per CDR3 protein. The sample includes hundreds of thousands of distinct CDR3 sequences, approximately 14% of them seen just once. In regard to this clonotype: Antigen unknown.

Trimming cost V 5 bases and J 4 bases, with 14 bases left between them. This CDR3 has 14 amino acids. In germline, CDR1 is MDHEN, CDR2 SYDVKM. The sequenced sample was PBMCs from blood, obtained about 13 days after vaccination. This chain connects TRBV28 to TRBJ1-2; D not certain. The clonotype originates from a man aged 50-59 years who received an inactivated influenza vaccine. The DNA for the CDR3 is TGTGCCAGCAGTCAAGGAATCCTTGGCTATGGCTACACCTTC. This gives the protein CASSQGILGYGYTF.